This TCR beta chain appears in the sequencing data of a study of T cell responses to AZD1222 COVID-19 vaccine. With regard to this clone: Its antigen is as yet unknown.

The assay was immunoSEQ multiplex PCR, and TCRdb's table has in-frame clones only and misses some. This repertoire shows approximately 70,000 clones, 82% found once; its top ten account for about 5.6%. Findings and limits, study-wide: Regions 160-218 and 743-854 held dominance among vaccine-associated CD4 TCRs, which spanned spike. Two AZD1222 doses significantly raised spike-specific TCR breadth and depth over controls.

The TCR originated in an adult in good health. Sequences were derived from peripheral blood, sampled on day 0 of AZD1222 vaccination.

CDR3 region: CASSKQGAYGYTF. CDR3 nucleotide sequence: TGTGCCAGCAGTAAACAGGGGGCTTACGGCTACACCTTC. The chain carries TRBV12-3 or TRBV12-4 and TRBJ1-2; 9 bases are shared with TRBD1. Losses at the gene ends were 5 bases for V and 8 bases for J; bases not matched to a gene: 6. The length of the CDR3 is 13 residues.